Presented here are 5 T cell receptor beta chains from one specimen sequenced in a study of T cell responses to AZD1222 COVID-19 vaccine. Method: immunoSEQ multiplex PCR; TCRdb's copy keeps in-frame clones and lacks some. In the table there are about 180,000 clones, roughly 94% of which are singletons. The sequences come from peripheral blood, collected 28 days after the second AZD1222 dose. The receptor source for this set is an adult who received the AZD1222 COVID-19 vaccine.

This clone appeared once. The chain is built from TRBV5-1 and TRBJ1-2, with TRBD1 matching 10 bases. After removal of 4 bases from V and 6 bases from J, the junction contained 6 bases not matched to a gene. The CDR3 covers 14 residues. Germline V gives CDR1 SGHRS, CDR2 YFSETQ. DNA of the CDR3: TGCGCCAGCAGCGAACCAGGACAGGGGGATGGCTACACCTTC. Translated, it gives CASSEPGQGDGYTF.

The V and J genes are TRBV18 and TRBJ2-6, with 9 bases fitting TRBD2. Germline CDR1 reads KGHSH; CDR2 reads LQKENI. The CDR3 runs to 17 residues. V dropped 6 bases and J dropped 0; count of bases not matched to a gene: 6. The CDR3 here is CASSNSGSPSGANVLTF. CDR3 DNA sequence: TGTGCCAGCTCGAATAGCGGGAGCCCCTCTGGGGCCAACGTCCTGACTTTC.

The V gene is TRBV3-1 (or the pseudogene TRBV3-2), the J gene TRBJ1-1; weak D call: TRBD1 (5 bases). CDR1 is LGHDT and CDR2 is YNNKEL in the germline V gene (reference sequence). This CDR3 contains 11 residues. Between the trimmed V and J ends, which lost 8 bases and 6 bases, there was a span of 10 bases. CDR3 residues: CASRGIAEAFF. In DNA form, the CDR3 reads TGTGCCAGCCGGGGCATTGCTGAAGCTTTCTTT.

This sequence joins TRBV25-1 and TRBJ1-2; D not certain. This CDR3 comprises 15 residues. V was pared by 3 bases and J by 5 bases, with 16 bases between. CDR1 and CDR2 (germline): MGHDK, SYGVNS. CDR3 amino acids: CASSEGFARGYGYTF. The DNA of the CDR3 is TGTGCCAGCAGTGAGGGATTCGCACGCGGGTATGGCTACACCTTC.

This clone was observed once. The sample carries other DNA sequences with the same CDR3. The V call is TRBV12-3 or TRBV12-4, the J call TRBJ1-5; no clear D. V shed 8 bases and J shed 2 bases, with 7 bases lying between them. The CDR3 sequence is 12 residues long. The CDR3 DNA follows: TGTGCCAGCTCTTGGGGCAATCAGCCCCAGCATTTT. It codes for CASSWGNQPQHF.